Here is one T cell receptor beta chain with its context. Its specificity is not known. The CDR3 spans 12 residues. From germline, CDR1 is SGHRS and CDR2 YFSETQ. The V end was cut by 1 base, the J end by 4 bases, with 6 bases between. Profiled with immunoSEQ multiplex PCR; TCRdb holds only in-frame clones, not every one. The sample lists tens of thousands of clones; around 78% were seen once. This sample stems from a study of OX40 agonist ivuxolimab in advanced cancers. Whole-study results and caveats: Expanded peripheral T-cell antigen specificity went undetermined.

The sample was CD4+ or CD8+ T cells sorted from blood, taken in a trial of the OX40 agonist ivuxolimab. This clonotype originated in an adult with an advanced solid tumor such as melanoma, head and neck, liver or kidney cancer. The genes are TRBV5-1 and TRBJ2-7, with a weak D call TRBD2 (5 bases). The CDR3 DNA is TGCGCCAGCAGCTTGCGGGGATACGAGCAGTACTTC. This codes for CASSLRGYEQYF.